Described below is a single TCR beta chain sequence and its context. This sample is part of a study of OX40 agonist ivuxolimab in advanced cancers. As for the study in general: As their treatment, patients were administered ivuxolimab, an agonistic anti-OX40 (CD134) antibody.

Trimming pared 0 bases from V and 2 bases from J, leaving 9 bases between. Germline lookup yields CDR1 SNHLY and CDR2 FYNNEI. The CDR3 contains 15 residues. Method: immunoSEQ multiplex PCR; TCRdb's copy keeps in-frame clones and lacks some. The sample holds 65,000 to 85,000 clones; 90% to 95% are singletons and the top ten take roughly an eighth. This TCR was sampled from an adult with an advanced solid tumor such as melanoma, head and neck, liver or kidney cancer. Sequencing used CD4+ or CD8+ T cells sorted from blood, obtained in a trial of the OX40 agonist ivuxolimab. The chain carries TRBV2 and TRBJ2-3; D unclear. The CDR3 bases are TGTGCCAGCAGTGAAGCGCCCCGCGTCACAGATACGCAGTATTTT. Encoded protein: CASSEAPRVTDTQYF. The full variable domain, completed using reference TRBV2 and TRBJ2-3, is EPEVTQTPSHQVTQMGQEVILRCVPISNHLYFYWYRQILGQKVEFLVSFYNNEISEKSEIFDDQFSVERPDGSNFTLKIRSTKLEDSAMYFCASSEAPRVTDTQYFGPGTRLTVL.